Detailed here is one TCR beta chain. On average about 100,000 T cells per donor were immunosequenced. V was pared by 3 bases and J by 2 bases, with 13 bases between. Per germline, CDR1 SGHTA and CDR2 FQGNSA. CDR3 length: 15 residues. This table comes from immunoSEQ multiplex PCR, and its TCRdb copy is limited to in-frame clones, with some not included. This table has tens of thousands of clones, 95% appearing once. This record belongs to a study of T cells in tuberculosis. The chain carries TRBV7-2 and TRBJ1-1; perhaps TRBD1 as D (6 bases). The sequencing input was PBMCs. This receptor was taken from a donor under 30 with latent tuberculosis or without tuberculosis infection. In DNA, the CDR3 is TGTGCCAGCAGCTTTAGACAGGTCCGCAACACTGAAGCTTTCTTT. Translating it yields CASSFRQVRNTEAFF.